This T cell receptor beta chain was sequenced during a study of blood T cells in healthy people across ages. Between the trimmed V and J ends, which lost 3 bases and 4 bases, there was a span of 12 bases. The CDR3 spans 14 residues. Germline CDR1 reads SGDLS; CDR2 reads YYNGEE. In this sample, this clonotype turned up a few times. With a J-beta primer mix and a sample-barcoded 5' primer, a second PCR ran roughly 6 to 11 cycles. TCRdb redid the calling of the 5' RACE reads with MiXCR, one entry per CDR3 protein. The table has hundreds of thousands of distinct CDR3 sequences, 45% to 50% seen once. The donors, all healthy, were Caucasians living in Russia, aged about 6 to 95.

V and J are TRBV9 and TRBJ2-3; D might be TRBD2 (5 bases). The sequencing sample was made of blood. This receptor was identified in a woman aged 60-70 years in good health. In DNA, the CDR3 is TGTGCCAGCAGCGACCTCGGGAATCCAGATACGCAGTATTTT. This encodes CASSDLGNPDTQYF. Variable domain in full (rest from reference TRBV9 and TRBJ2-3): DSGVTQTPKHLITATGQRVTLRCSPRSGDLSVYWYQQSLDQGLQFLIQYYNGEERAKGNILERFSAQQFPDLHSELNLSSLELGDSALYFCASSDLGNPDTQYFGPGTRLTVL.